The 14 T cell receptor beta chains below all came from one sample that was sequenced in a study of regulatory T cells in long-lasting Graves disease. According to the study, TCR beta libraries were built with iRepertoire HTBI primers and CDR3-region Arm-PCR. TCRdb re-derived calls from the multiplex PCR reads in MiXCR, one entry per CDR3 protein. Of around 450,000 distinct CDR3 sequences listed, 14% to 15% are singletons. Indicated time point: newly diagnosed GD, antithyroid drugs for less than 3 months. Following extraction of RNA from PBMCs, that RNA was used to make the TCR library. These sequences were also reported in another study, on T cells in Graves' hyperthyroidism and ophthalmopathy.

The input for sequencing was peripheral blood mononuclear cells (PBMCs), taken at new diagnosis, from a patient treated with antithyroid drugs. The receptors derive from a woman between 40 and 50 years old with Graves disease.

This clonotype has ten or more counts. V usage is TRBV9 and J usage is TRBJ2-5; the D gene is possibly TRBD2 (6 bases). V was clipped by 4 bases and J by 4 bases, with 17 bases between them. The V gene's germline CDR1 is SGDLS and CDR2 YYNGEE. This CDR3 is 15 amino acids long. The CDR3 bases are TGTGCCAGCAGCAGAGGGGCTAGCGCAGGAGAGACCCAGTACTTC. This translates into CASSRGASAGETQYF.

This clonotype was seen at least ten times. The V gene is TRBV6-5, the J gene TRBJ1-3; maybe TRBD1 (6 bases). Trimming left V 3 bases short and J 4 bases short, with 10 bases between. In germline, CDR1 is MNHEY, CDR2 SVGAGI. The CDR3 extends over 14 amino acids. CDR3 coding DNA: TGTGCCAGCAGTTATACAGGGAGCGGAAACACCATATATTTT. Translation: CASSYTGSGNTIYF.

At least ten counts were recorded for this clonotype. This chain uses TRBV12-3 or TRBV12-4 with TRBJ1-1; no firm D call. V was cut by 3 bases and J by 5 bases, with 13 bases left in between. CDR3 length equals 14 residues. CDR3 residues: CASSFGRRGTEAFF. CDR3 in DNA: TGTGCCAGCAGTTTCGGAAGGCGGGGAACTGAAGCTTTCTTT.

This clonotype was recorded many times. The chain is built from TRBV10-3 and TRBJ2-7; D tentatively reads TRBD1 or TRBD2 (5 bases each). With 10 bases removed from V and 2 bases from J, the gap between germline ends came to 18 bases. The CDR3 length is 14 residues. Germline loops: CDR1 ENHRY, CDR2 SYGVKD. This CDR3 reads CATQRGGLTYEQYF. DNA for the CDR3: TGTGCCACACAGAGGGGCGGGCTAACCTACGAGCAGTACTTC.

This clonotype was observed many times. This chain joins TRBV7-2 and TRBJ2-1; TRBD1 aligns across 7 bases. Germline CDR1 SGHTA, CDR2 FQGNSA. The CDR3 has 15 residues. After removal of 0 bases from V and 6 bases from J, the junction contained 5 bases not matched to a gene. The CDR3 protein is CASSLARGPFNEQFF. The CDR3, as DNA: TGTGCCAGCAGCTTAGCGAGGGGGCCCTTCAATGAGCAGTTCTTC.

This clonotype appeared many times. The chain combines TRBV12-5 with TRBJ2-1; no firm D call. CDR1 and CDR2 from the germline V gene are LGHNT and FRNRAP. This CDR3 region has 15 residues. The ends were cut back, 0 bases at V and 4 bases at J, with 10 bases in the middle. For the CDR3, the DNA is TGTGCTAGTGGTTTGGTACTTACTCCTTACAATGAGCAGTTCTTC. Translating gives CASGLVLTPYNEQFF.

With regard to this clonotype: Given a much more abundant clone one base away, this may be a read error. This sequence joins TRBV5-5 and TRBJ2-3, with D perhaps TRBD1 (8 bases). The CDR3 is 15 amino acids. Germline V lookup: CDR1 SGHKS, CDR2 YYEKEE (reference sequence). The germline V and J ends were trimmed by 4 bases and 4 bases, with 16 bases remaining between them. The CDR3 DNA is TGTGCCAGCAGCCCAACAGGGGGGGGGTCAGATACGCAGTATTTT. It yields the protein CASSPTGGGSDTQYF.

This clonotype was observed a handful of times. CDR3 protein: CSARGTSGRGYEQYF. In DNA, the CDR3 is TGCAGTGCTAGGGGCACTAGCGGCCGGGGATACGAGCAGTACTTC. The rearrangement uses TRBV20-1 and TRBJ2-7, with 8 positions matching TRBD2. The length of the CDR3 is 15 residues. Germline V lookup: CDR1 DFQATT, CDR2 SNEGSKA (reference sequence). Unmatched junction bases numbered 11, after V lost 3 bases and J lost 4 bases.

This clonotype has a handful of counts. A much more abundant neighbour one base away suggests this may be a read error. CDR3 residues: CAWISGLAFNGQFF. The CDR3 DNA is TGTGCCTGGATCTCGGGACTAGCGTTCAATGGGCAGTTCTTC. The chain has TRBV30 and TRBJ2-5; 10 positions match TRBD2. The DNA end lines up better with TRBJ2-1; the J call may be wrong. The CDR3 loop spans 14 amino acids. CDR1 and CDR2 (germline): GTSNPN, SVGIG (reference sequence).

This clonotype appeared many times. The gene calls are TRBV10-2 and TRBJ2-2; D not resolved. Trimming took 8 bases from V and 5 from J, leaving 15 bases between them. The CDR3 runs 14 residues. Germline V gene data show CDR1 as WSHSY and CDR2 as SAAADI. CDR3 protein: CASRFDDRTGELFF. The DNA of the CDR3 is TGCGCCAGCCGGTTCGATGATAGGACCGGGGAGCTGTTTTTT.

There are many counts of this clonotype. This chain uses TRBV20-1 with TRBJ2-1, with TRBD2 identical over 7 bases. The V gene end was trimmed by 6 bases and the J gene end by 5 bases; junction bases not matched to a gene: 13. The germline V gene encodes CDR1 DFQATT and CDR2 SNEGSKA (reference sequence). The CDR3 covers 15 residues. The CDR3 reads CSAPSWASGNNEQFF. As DNA, the CDR3 is TGCAGTGCCCCTTCGTGGGCTAGCGGTAACAATGAGCAGTTCTTC.

The CDR3 sequence is CASSFTGSTGELFF. In DNA form, the CDR3 reads TGTGCCAGCAGCTTTACAGGGTCCACCGGGGAGCTGTTTTTT. The genes are TRBV5-8 and TRBJ2-2, with a possible D match to TRBD1 (6 bases). The CDR3 is 14 amino acids. Trimming removed 2 bases from V and 4 bases from J, with 9 bases in between. The V gene's germline CDR1 is SGHTS and CDR2 YDEGEE.

This clonotype came up a few times. V is TRBV3-1 and J is TRBJ2-5; a weak D match, TRBD2 (6 bases). V lost 3 bases, J lost 6 bases, and 17 bases lay in between. Germline CDR1 reads LGHDT; CDR2 reads YNNKEL (reference sequence). The CDR3 has 15 residues. CDR3 in DNA: TGTGCCAGCAGCCAGGCTAGCGTAGCTGGGAAGACCCAGTACTTC. It specifies CASSQASVAGKTQYF.

This clonotype was found many times. V usage is TRBV7-8 and J usage is TRBJ2-3; 7 bases align to TRBD2. Germline-derived CDR1 and CDR2 are SGHVS and FQNEAQ. This CDR3 comprises 15 residues. Trimming cost V 0 bases and J 8 bases; bases outside gene matches: 8. CDR3 bases: TGTGCCAGCAGCTTAGCGGGAGCGGGAATGTTTACGCAGTATTTT. Residues: CASSLAGAGMFTQYF.